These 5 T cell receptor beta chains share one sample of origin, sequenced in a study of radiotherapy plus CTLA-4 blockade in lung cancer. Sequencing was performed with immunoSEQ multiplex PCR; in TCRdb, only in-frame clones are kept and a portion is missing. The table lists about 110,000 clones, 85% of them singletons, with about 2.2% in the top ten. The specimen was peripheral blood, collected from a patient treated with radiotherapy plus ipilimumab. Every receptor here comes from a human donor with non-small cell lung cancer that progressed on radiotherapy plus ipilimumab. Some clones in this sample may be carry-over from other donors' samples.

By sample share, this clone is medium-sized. CDR3 protein: CASSRQGYQPQHF. CDR3 in DNA: TGCGCCAGCAGCCGACAGGGTTATCAGCCCCAGCATTTT. The chain employs TRBV4-1 and TRBJ1-5; 7 bases are a match to TRBD1. V shed 4 bases, J shed 5 bases, and the junction held 2 bases outside the gene matches. Germline assignment: CDR1 MGHRA and CDR2 YSYEKL. This CDR3 is 13 amino acids long.

CDR3: CASSPIDRGGTDTQYF. The CDR3 DNA follows: TGTGCCAGCAGCCCGATAGACAGGGGCGGGACAGATACGCAGTATTTT. The chain recombines TRBV28 with TRBJ2-3; 8 nucleotides align to TRBD1. With 6 bases clipped from V and 3 bases from J, the junction kept 11 bases outside the gene matches. CDR1 is MDHEN and CDR2 is SYDVKM in the germline V gene. The CDR3 sequence is 16 residues long.

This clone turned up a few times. The CDR3 loop is CASSRGRWSGKLFF. The DNA of the CDR3 is TGTGCCAGTAGTAGGGGACGATGGAGCGGAAAACTGTTTTTT. The gene calls are TRBV19 and TRBJ1-4, with a weak D call TRBD1 (5 bases). V lost 4 bases to trimming and J lost 10 bases, with 16 bases between them. CDR3 length equals 14 residues. Looked up from germline, CDR1 is LNHDA and CDR2 is SQIVND (reference sequence).

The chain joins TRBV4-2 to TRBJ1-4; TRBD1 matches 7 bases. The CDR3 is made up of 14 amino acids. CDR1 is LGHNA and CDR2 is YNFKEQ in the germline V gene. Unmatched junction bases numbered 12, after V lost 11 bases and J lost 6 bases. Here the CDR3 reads CASRQDRTYEKLFF. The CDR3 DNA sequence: TGTGCCTCCCGGCAGGACAGGACCTATGAAAAACTGTTTTTT.

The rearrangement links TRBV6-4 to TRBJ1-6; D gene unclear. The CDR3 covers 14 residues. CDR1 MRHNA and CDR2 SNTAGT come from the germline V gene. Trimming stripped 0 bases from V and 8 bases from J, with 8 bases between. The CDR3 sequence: CASSDSIGDSPLHF. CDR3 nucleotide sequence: TGTGCCAGCAGTGACTCGATTGGTGATTCACCCCTCCACTTT.